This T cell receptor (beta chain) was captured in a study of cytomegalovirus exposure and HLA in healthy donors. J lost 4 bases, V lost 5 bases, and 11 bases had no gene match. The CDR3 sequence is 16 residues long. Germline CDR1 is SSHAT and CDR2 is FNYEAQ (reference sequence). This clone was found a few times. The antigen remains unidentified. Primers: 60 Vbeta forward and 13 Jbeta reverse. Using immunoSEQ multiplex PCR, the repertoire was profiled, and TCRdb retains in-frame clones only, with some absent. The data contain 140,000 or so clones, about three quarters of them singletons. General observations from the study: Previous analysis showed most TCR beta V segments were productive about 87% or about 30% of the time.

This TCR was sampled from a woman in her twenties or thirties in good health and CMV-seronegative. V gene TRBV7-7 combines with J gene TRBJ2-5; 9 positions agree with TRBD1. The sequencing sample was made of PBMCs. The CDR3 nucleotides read TGTGCCAGCAGCCCCCCGGGACAGGGCTCTTTAGAGACCCAGTACTTC. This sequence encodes CASSPPGQGSLETQYF.